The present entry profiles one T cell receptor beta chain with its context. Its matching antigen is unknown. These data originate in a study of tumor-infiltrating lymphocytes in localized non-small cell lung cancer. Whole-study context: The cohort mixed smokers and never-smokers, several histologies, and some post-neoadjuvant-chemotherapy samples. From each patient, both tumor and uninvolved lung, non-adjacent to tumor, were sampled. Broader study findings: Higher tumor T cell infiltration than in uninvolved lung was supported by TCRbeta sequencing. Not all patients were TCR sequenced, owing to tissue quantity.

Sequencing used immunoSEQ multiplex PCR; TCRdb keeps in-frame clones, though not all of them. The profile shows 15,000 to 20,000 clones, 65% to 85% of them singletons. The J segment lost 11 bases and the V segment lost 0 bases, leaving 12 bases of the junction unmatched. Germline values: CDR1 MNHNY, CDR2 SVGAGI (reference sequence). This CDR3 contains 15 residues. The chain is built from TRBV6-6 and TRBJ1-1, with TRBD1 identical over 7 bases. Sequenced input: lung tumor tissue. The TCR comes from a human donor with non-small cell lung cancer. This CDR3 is CASSYSGGQSGGAFF. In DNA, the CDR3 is TGTGCCAGCAGTTACTCTGGTGGACAGTCAGGGGGGGCTTTCTTT.